These 26 T cell receptor beta chains share one sample of origin, sequenced in a study of T cells in women clearing cervical HPV infection. Assay used: immunoSEQ multiplex PCR; TCRdb lists only in-frame clones, some missing. The listing records tens of thousands of clones. What was sequenced was blood buffy coat. These receptors came from a woman aged 18-69 years with a cervical HPV16 infection that either progressed to CIN3+ or cleared (not recorded which).

Points on this clone: The CDR3 is cut off 3 residues early in the read; its end comes from the germline J gene. The chain combines TRBV20-1 with TRBJ2-3; 8 bases are shared with TRBD2. Losses at the gene ends were 6 bases for V and 4 bases for J; bases not matched to a gene: 12. Germline-derived CDR1 and CDR2 are DFQATT and SNEGSKA (reference sequence). The CDR3 is 15 residues long. The CDR3 loop reads CSARIWTSPSDTQYF. CDR3 DNA (partial): TGCAGTGCGAGAATATGGACTAGCCCTTCAGATACG.

On this clone itself: The read finishes 3 residues shy of the CDR3 end, and the germline J gene is used to complete it. V gene TRBV11-2 combines with J gene TRBJ1-2, with D unclear. This CDR3 is 13 amino acids long. Germline CDR1 reads SGHAT; CDR2 reads FQNNGV. The DNA read from the CDR3 is TGTGCCAGCAGCTTAAGCGGGTCTCCTAGC. Its protein is CASSLSGSPS. The full-length CDR3 reads as CASSLSGSPSYTF.

A remark on this clone: The DNA ends 3 residues before the CDR3 does, and the rest of the CDR3 is filled in from the germline J gene. The rearrangement links TRBV6-4 to TRBJ1-1; the D gene is possibly TRBD1 (6 bases). This CDR3 region has 13 residues. V lost 3 bases to trimming and J lost 5 bases, with 10 bases between them. Germline CDR1 and CDR2: MRHNA and SNTAGT. CDR3 sequence reads: CASSEARGTEAFF. The CDR3 DNA, read in part, is TGTGCCAGCAGTGAGGCGAGGGGGACTGAA.

On this clone: The CDR3 goes on 3 residues after the read ends, and that part is filled in from the germline J gene. V is TRBV15 and J is TRBJ2-1, with a possible D match to TRBD2 (6 bases). The germline V and J ends were trimmed by 2 bases and 9 bases, with 17 bases remaining between them. The germline CDR1 and CDR2 sequences are LNHNV and YYDKDF (reference sequence). CDR3 size: 15 residues. CDR3 bases read: TGTGCCACCAGCAGACGAGGAACGATCGGGGGTGAG. Translation: CATSRRGTIGGE. The entire CDR3 reads CATSRRGTIGGEQFF. Looking up the rest from reference TRBV15 and TRBJ2-1 gives the full variable domain: DAMVIQNPRYQVTQFGKPVTLSCSQTLNHNVMYWYQQKSSQAPKLLFHYYDKDFNNEADTPDNFQSRRPNTSFCFLDIRSPGLGDTAMYLCATSRRGTIGGEQFFGPGTRLTVL.

Details on this clone: The read halts 3 residues ahead of the CDR3 end, with the missing end drawn from the germline J gene. The gene calls are TRBV12-5 and TRBJ2-7, with D possibly TRBD2 on 5 matching bases. CDR1 is LGHNT, CDR2 FRNRAP, per germline. V lost 1 base to trimming and J lost 6 bases, with 19 bases between them. The CDR3 extends over 16 amino acids. This CDR3 reads CASGLDPIGELTEQYF. The CDR3 bases that were read are TGTGCTAGTGGTTTGGACCCAATCGGGGAGTTAACCGAG.

In the case of this clone: Sequencing ends 3 residues short of the CDR3 end; the germline J gene provides the rest. This rearrangement joins TRBV12-3 or TRBV12-4 to TRBJ2-5; perhaps TRBD2 as D (6 bases). This CDR3 comprises 12 residues. V shed 2 bases and J shed 5 bases, with 6 bases lying between them. CDR3 DNA (partial): TGTGCCAGCAGTTTAACTAGCGAGACC. It specifies CASSLTSET. The whole CDR3 region reads CASSLTSETQYF.

With respect to this clone: The read is 3 residues too short to cover the CDR3 end, so that end is filled in from the germline J gene. V is TRBV30 and J is TRBJ2-2, with no clear D. Germline V gene lookup returns CDR1 GTSNPN and CDR2 SVGIG (reference sequence). V was shortened by 2 bases and J by 4 bases, with 5 bases between the two germline ends. This CDR3 has 12 residues. The CDR3 is CAWSYITGELFF. The CDR3 DNA, read in part, is TGTGCCTGGAGTTATATCACCGGGGAG. The full variable domain, in which reference TRBV30 and TRBJ2-2 provide the parts outside the CDR3, is SQTIHQWPATLVQPVGSPLSLECTVEGTSNPNLYWYRQAAGRGLQLLFYSVGIGQISSEVPQNLSASRPQDRQFILSSKKLLLSDSGFYLCAWSYITGELFFGEGSRLTVL.

Remarks on this clone: The sequenced fragment ends 3 residues before the CDR3 boundary, so the rest is inferred from the germline J gene. J is TRBJ1-2 and V is TRBV7-3; D remains ambiguous. Germline-derived CDR1 and CDR2 are SGHTA and FQGTGA. This CDR3 is built from 13 residues. V was cut by 5 bases and J by 5 bases, with 12 bases left in between. The CDR3 DNA, read in part, is TGTGCCAGCAGCCTAGGCCCGTCGTATGGC. Translated, it gives CASSLGPSYG. The full CDR3 sequence reads CASSLGPSYGYTF.

The CDR3 loop is CASSFSGGTDTQYF. CDR3 DNA (partial): TGTGCCAGCAGTTTTAGCGGGGGCACAGATACG. The V call is TRBV12-3 or TRBV12-4, the J call TRBJ2-3; TRBD2 agrees at 8 bases. The CDR3 end is not reached by the read, which stops 3 residues before it; the germline J gene fills it in. CDR3 size: 14 residues. The V and J ends lost 3 bases and 1 base, in that order; junction bases with no gene match: 0.

Note on this clone: From the germline J gene comes the end of the CDR3, since the read stops 3 residues before it. This sequence joins TRBV29-1 and TRBJ1-1; TRBD1 matches at 7 bases. Trimming cost V 5 bases and J 1 base; bases outside gene matches: 10. This CDR3 has 15 residues. Looked up from germline, CDR1 is SQVTM and CDR2 is ANQGSEA. The covered CDR3 bases are TGCAGCGTTCGGGGTAACTCAGGGGGGAACACTGAA. Translating it yields CSVRGNSGGNTE. The entire CDR3 protein is CSVRGNSGGNTEAFF. Complete variable domain (other parts from reference TRBV29-1 and TRBJ1-1): SAVISQKPSRDICQRGTSLTIQCQVDSQVTMMFWYRQQPGQSLTLIATANQGSEATYESGFVIDKFPISRPNLTFSTLTVSNMSPEDSSIYLCSVRGNSGGNTEAFFGQGTRLTVV.

For this clone: The read falls 3 residues short of the CDR3 end, and the missing part is taken from the germline J gene. The chain uses TRBV20-1 and TRBJ2-5, with D possibly being TRBD1 (6 bases). The V and J ends lost 0 bases and 1 base respectively, with 12 bases between them. The CDR3 length is 15 residues. Per the germline V gene, CDR1 is DFQATT and CDR2 is SNEGSKA (reference sequence). This chain's CDR3 is CSARDPTGLQETQYF. The DNA read from the CDR3 is TGCAGTGCTAGAGACCCTACAGGGCTCCAAGAGACC.

The sequenced CDR3 bases are TGCGCCAGCAGCTTGGAGGTAGCCAACATT. Protein sequence: CASSLEVANI. The entire CDR3 is CASSLEVANIQYF. The J gene is TRBJ2-4, the V gene TRBV5-1, with unresolved D. Coverage ceases 3 residues before the CDR3 finishes, and the germline J gene fills in the end. The CDR3 spans 13 residues. V shed 0 bases and J shed 7 bases, with 8 bases lying between them. From germline, CDR1 is SGHRS and CDR2 YFSETQ.

Turning to this clone: Read coverage stops 3 residues before the CDR3 terminus; the germline J gene supplies the remainder. The chain employs TRBV7-3 and TRBJ1-6, with 8 bases lining up with TRBD1. CDR3 length: 14 amino acids. V gave up 5 bases and J gave up 10 bases; unmatched junction bases: 7. CDR1 is SGHTA and CDR2 is FQGTGA in the germline V gene. The CDR3 loop is CASSPQGAGSPLHF. The sequenced CDR3 bases are TGTGCCAGCAGCCCGCAGGGGGCTGGATCACCC.

As regards this clone: The read is 3 residues too short to cover the CDR3 end, so that end is filled in from the germline J gene. This rearrangement joins TRBV7-9 to TRBJ1-5, with a tentative D call TRBD1 (5 bases). Germline values: CDR1 SEHNR, CDR2 FQNEAQ (reference sequence). This CDR3 is 13 amino acids long. Trimming stripped 6 bases from V and 3 bases from J, with 9 bases between. The CDR3 bases that were read are TGTGCCAGCAGTCAGGGTTTCAATCAGCCC. The encoded protein is CASSQGFNQP. The full CDR3 sequence reads CASSQGFNQPQHF.

With regard to this clone: The read gets to within 3 residues of the CDR3 end, and the germline J gene fills in the rest. The rearrangement links TRBV7-3 to TRBJ2-6; 8 nucleotides match TRBD1. Germline lookup yields CDR1 SGHTA and CDR2 FQGTGA. V lost 2 bases and J lost 1; bases outside the gene matches: 1. CDR3 length equals 16 residues. The CDR3 DNA, read in part, is TGTGCCAGCAGCTTAGGACAGGGTTCTGGGGCCAACGTC. Protein sequence: CASSLGQGSGANV. The whole CDR3 sequence reads CASSLGQGSGANVLTF.

The part of the CDR3 DNA that was read is TGCGCCAGCAGCTCCGGACTAGCAGGCACAGATACG. Translation: CASSSGLAGTDT. The whole CDR3 protein is CASSSGLAGTDTQYF. This rearrangement joins TRBV10-2 to TRBJ2-3, with 8 bases identical to TRBD2. From the germline J gene comes the end of the CDR3, since the read stops 3 residues before it. Germline-derived CDR1 and CDR2 are WSHSY and SAAADI. The CDR3 extends over 15 amino acids. J was trimmed by 1 base and V by 6 bases; bases with no gene match: 6.

To note about this clone: The read finishes 3 residues shy of the CDR3 end, and the germline J gene is used to complete it. This CDR3 is also generated by other DNA sequences in the sample. The genes are TRBV12-5 and TRBJ2-2, with 7 positions matching TRBD1. The length of the CDR3 is 15 residues. The junction had 0 bases not matched to a gene; V was cut back by 1 base and J by 1 base. CDR1 is LGHNT, CDR2 FRNRAP, per germline. The CDR3 DNA, read in part, is TGTGCTAGTGGTTTGGGGACAGGGAACACCGGGGAG. It codes for CASGLGTGNTGE. The CDR3, in full, reads CASGLGTGNTGELFF.

Worth noting for this clone: The sequence runs out 3 residues before the end of the CDR3; the remainder is reconstructed from the germline J gene. The chain employs TRBV5-6 and TRBJ2-1, with 7 nucleotides matching TRBD2. The CDR3 loop spans 14 amino acids. In germline, CDR1 is SGHDT, CDR2 YYEEEE. V lost 4 bases, J lost 4 bases, and 5 bases stayed unmatched. Partial CDR3 DNA: TGTGCCAGCAGCCTCGGCGGGAGTTACAATGAG. This codes for CASSLGGSYNE. The full CDR3 protein reads CASSLGGSYNEQFF.

Details on this clone: The read comes to an end 3 residues before the CDR3 does, leaving the germline J gene to fill in the end. The chain carries TRBV6-2 or TRBV6-3 and TRBJ2-7; possibly TRBD2 for D (7 bases). CDR1 MNHEY and CDR2 SVGEGT come from the germline V gene. The germline V and J ends were trimmed by 3 bases and 1 base, with 13 bases remaining between them. The length of the CDR3 is 15 residues. CDR3 DNA, as far as it was read: TGTGCCAGCAGTTATGATGCGGGGGCGTCCTACGAG. Its protein is CASSYDAGASYE. The CDR3 reads in full as CASSYDAGASYEQYF.

The CDR3 spells CAWSLRTSVLWNSYEQYF. Incomplete CDR3 DNA: TGTGCCTGGAGTCTTCGGACTAGTGTACTCTGGAACTCCTACGAG. The J gene is TRBJ2-7, the V gene TRBV30; 7 bases fit TRBD2. The read terminates 3 residues before the CDR3 end, so the remaining end is supplied by the germline J gene. In germline, CDR1 is GTSNPN, CDR2 SVGIG (reference sequence). V dropped 2 bases and J dropped 0; count of bases not matched to a gene: 16. CDR3 length: 18 amino acids.

As regards this clone: From the germline J gene comes the end of the CDR3, since the read stops 3 residues before it. The chain is built from TRBV2 and TRBJ1-6, with 7 bases aligning to TRBD1. This CDR3 has 13 amino acids. Germline assignment: CDR1 SNHLY and CDR2 FYNNEI. Trimming removed 9 bases from V and 3 bases from J; junction bases left unmatched: 2. The CDR3 is CASGTDYNSPLHF. The CDR3 bases that were read are TGTGCCAGTGGGACAGACTATAATTCACCC. Together with reference TRBV2 and TRBJ1-6, the CDR3 gives the full variable domain: EPEVTQTPSHQVTQMGQEVILRCVPISNHLYFYWYRQILGQKVEFLVSFYNNEISEKSEIFDDQFSVERPDGSNFTLKIRSTKLEDSAMYFCASGTDYNSPLHFGNGTRLTVT.

As for this clone: The CDR3 end falls 3 residues outside the read, so it is completed with the germline J gene. The chain recombines TRBV15 with TRBJ1-1, with D maybe TRBD1 (6 bases). The V and J ends lost 0 bases and 1 base respectively, with 18 bases between them. The CDR3 contains 18 residues. Germline loops: CDR1 LNHNV, CDR2 YYDKDF (reference sequence). The sequenced CDR3 bases are TGTGCCACCAGCAGAGAGGGGGACCCGGGACAACCGAACACTGAA. Its translation: CATSREGDPGQPNTE. The entire CDR3 is CATSREGDPGQPNTEAFF.

Comment on this clone: From the germline J gene comes the end of the CDR3, since the read stops 3 residues before it. This chain links TRBV19 with TRBJ1-2, with a possible D match to TRBD1 (6 bases). The CDR3 spans 16 residues. Deletions cut 3 bases from V and 4 bases from J, with 18 bases between. Germline assignment: CDR1 LNHDA and CDR2 SQIVND (reference sequence). CDR3 loop: CASSMGSGTTIYGYTF. CDR3 DNA (partial): TGTGCCAGTAGTATGGGATCCGGGACAACAATCTATGGC.

In regard to this clone: The CDR3 end lies 3 residues beyond the end of the read and is filled in from the germline J gene. V gene TRBV11-3 combines with J gene TRBJ2-1; maybe TRBD2 (5 bases). Germline CDR1 and CDR2: SGHNT and YENEEA. V lost 5 bases and J lost 0, with 11 bases in between. The CDR3 is made up of 15 amino acids. Incomplete CDR3 DNA: TGTGCCAGCAGCCGGACTCAGAGCTCCTACAATGAG. It codes for CASSRTQSSYNE. The CDR3, in full, reads CASSRTQSSYNEQFF.

On this clone: From the germline J gene comes the end of the CDR3, since the read stops 3 residues before it. This chain uses TRBV29-1 with TRBJ1-1; D unresolved. The V end lost 8 bases, the J end lost 1 base, and 14 bases lay between the germline ends. The CDR3 has 13 residues. Germline CDR1 SQVTM, CDR2 ANQGSEA. This chain's CDR3 is CSFSSKGNTEAFF. CDR3 bases read: TGCAGCTTCTCTTCCAAAGGGAACACTGAA.

Details on this clone: The observed sequence ends 3 residues before the CDR3 terminus, with the missing tail filled in from the germline J gene. The V gene is TRBV19, the J gene TRBJ2-5; 7 positions agree with TRBD2. The CDR3 is made up of 13 amino acids. V shed 5 bases and J 4 bases; nucleotides not matched to a gene: 4. CDR1 is LNHDA, CDR2 SQIVND, per germline (reference sequence). Partial CDR3 DNA: TGTGCCAGTAGTGGGACTACCCGAGAGACC. Protein: CASSGTTRET. The whole CDR3 sequence reads CASSGTTRETQYF.